This passage covers 8 T cell receptor beta chains from one sample sequenced in a study of T cell changes during pregnancy in multiple sclerosis. TCRdb keeps only in-frame clones here, not all; method: immunoSEQ multiplex PCR. The sample has around 100,000 clones, 91% seen once; the top ten hold about 3%. The sample here was peripheral blood, taken after pregnancy. These receptors came from a female donor with multiple sclerosis, enrolled in a pregnancy study.

The chain carries TRBV27 and TRBJ2-3; weak D call: TRBD1 (5 bases). The CDR3 totals 14 residues. V lost 2 bases and J lost 6, with 12 bases in between. Germline V lookup: CDR1 MNHEY, CDR2 SMNVEV (reference sequence). CDR3 sequence: CASSLGAAVDTQYF. For the CDR3, the DNA is TGTGCCAGCAGTTTAGGGGCCGCGGTGGATACGCAGTATTTT.

V is TRBV11-2 and J is TRBJ2-5; D call uncertain. Trimming left V 1 base short and J 5 bases short, with 8 bases between. This CDR3 has 13 residues. CDR1 is SGHAT and CDR2 is FQNNGV in the germline V gene. CDR3 in amino acids: CASSLAGGETQYF. CDR3 sequence (DNA): TGTGCCAGCAGCTTAGCCGGCGGCGAGACCCAGTACTTC.

The CDR3 DNA follows: TGTGCCAGCAGCGCAGGGACTCCAGCCAAAAACATTCAGTACTTC. Encoded protein: CASSAGTPAKNIQYF. The chain recombines TRBV9 with TRBJ2-4, with a possible D match to TRBD2 (6 bases). Germline values: CDR1 SGDLS, CDR2 YYNGEE. The germline V and J ends were trimmed by 3 bases and 0 bases, with 10 bases remaining between them. The CDR3 consists of 15 residues.

The chain employs TRBV14 and TRBJ1-4; D might be TRBD1 (5 bases). The CDR3 runs to 15 residues. CDR1 SGHDN and CDR2 FVKESK come from the germline V gene. With 4 bases removed from V and 7 bases from J, the gap between germline ends came to 16 bases. The CDR3 loop is CASSLPKQGSEKLFF. The CDR3 DNA reads as TGTGCCAGCAGCCTCCCCAAGCAGGGTAGTGAAAAACTGTTTTTT.

The CDR3 protein is CASSEEAGNTDTQYF. The CDR3 nucleotides are TGTGCCAGCAGTGAAGAAGCGGGCAACACAGATACGCAGTATTTT. The V call is TRBV2, the J call TRBJ2-3; D may be TRBD2 (6 bases). The V gene's germline CDR1 is SNHLY and CDR2 FYNNEI. V lost 1 base and J 2 bases, leaving 10 bases between the germline ends. The CDR3 sequence is 15 residues long.

The J gene is TRBJ2-1, the V gene TRBV27, with 8 bases that match TRBD2. The CDR3 runs 15 residues. V lost 7 bases and J lost 8; bases outside the gene matches: 13. Germline V gives CDR1 MNHEY, CDR2 SMNVEV (reference sequence). The CDR3 spells CASTLTGGRSYEQFF. CDR3 DNA: TGTGCCAGCACCTTGACGGGGGGGCGTAGCTATGAGCAGTTCTTC.

The chain recombines TRBV6-1 with TRBJ2-1; 8 bases are shared with TRBD2. This CDR3 region has 16 residues. From germline, CDR1 is MNHNS and CDR2 SASEGT. V shed 4 bases, J shed 2 bases, and the junction held 7 bases outside the gene matches. The CDR3 DNA is TGTGCCAGCAGTGGTTTTGGGCGGGGGGCCTACAATGAGCAGTTCTTC. Protein product: CASSGFGRGAYNEQFF.

The CDR3, as DNA: TGTGCCAGCAGCGTTGGCGGGAGTTTGGCCCAGTACTTC. Translating gives CASSVGGSLAQYF. V and J are TRBV9 and TRBJ2-5; 7 bases are a match to TRBD2. The CDR3 is 13 residues long. Germline trimming cut 2 bases from V and 9 bases from J; bases unmatched to any gene: 7. CDR1 and CDR2 from the germline V gene are SGDLS and YYNGEE.